The 21 T cell receptor beta chains reported below all come from one sample, sequenced in a study of Graves' ophthalmopathy and Graves' hyperthyroidism (dated 2018 in TCRdb). Sequencing took place on an Illumina HiSeq 2000. TCR beta CDR3 regions were amplified from RNA transcripts for repertoire sequencing. The first round was an RT-PCR using HTBI primers with the Qiagen OneStep RT-PCR kit, and this first round was followed by a second-round multiplex PCR, then size selection and purification. TCRdb cleaned the public reads at Q25 with fastp, built clones with MiXCR and kept in-frame beta chains. Entries that share a CDR3 protein sequence are merged under the most common genes and DNA. For this sample there are fewer than 600,000 distinct CDR3 sequences; approximately 14% appear just once. The ten largest clones represent 9.8% of the sample. Sequenced input: blood. The receptors shown here come from a woman aged 30 to 39 with Graves' ophthalmopathy. Donor details come from another sample of the same person, matched by shared clones.

The table lists this clonotype with a few counts. The V call is TRBV12-3 or TRBV12-4, the J call TRBJ1-2, with a weak D call TRBD1 (5 bases). V was shortened by 6 bases and J by 4 bases, with 12 bases between the two germline ends. This CDR3 contains 13 residues. Here the CDR3 DNA reads TGTGCCAGCAGCCCCGGGGGACCCTATGGCTACACCTTC. This gives the protein CASSPGGPYGYTF.

This clonotype has a count of ten or more. The chain joins TRBV28 to TRBJ1-2, with D tentatively TRBD1 (5 bases). With 2 bases removed from V and 7 bases from J, the gap between germline ends came to 8 bases. This CDR3 is 12 amino acids long. Germline V lookup: CDR1 MDHEN, CDR2 SYDVKM. The DNA of the CDR3 is TGTGCCAGCAGTTTAGGGGCAGTTGGCTACACCTTC. Translating gives CASSLGAVGYTF.

In its sample, this clonotype was seen many times. The genes are TRBV6-5 and TRBJ1-3; D is uncertain. In germline, CDR1 is MNHEY, CDR2 SVGAGI. Trimming pared 2 bases from V and 2 bases from J, leaving 7 bases between. The CDR3 totals 14 residues. CDR3 sequence reads: CASSYGNPGNTIYF. The CDR3 coding sequence is TGTGCCAGCAGTTACGGGAACCCTGGAAACACCATATATTTT.

In this sample, this clonotype turned up many times. The chain couples TRBV6-2 or TRBV6-3 to TRBJ1-6; 9 positions match TRBD1. V dropped 0 bases and J dropped 10; count of bases not matched to a gene: 4. Germline CDR1 is MNHEY and CDR2 is SVGEGT. CDR3 size: 15 residues. The CDR3: CASSYSGTGSSPLHF. CDR3 nucleotides: TGTGCCAGCAGTTACTCCGGGACAGGGTCATCACCCCTCCACTTT.

This clonotype was counted at least ten times. J is TRBJ2-2 and V is TRBV7-2; D is unresolved. The V and J ends lost 6 bases and 9 bases respectively, with 11 bases between them. The CDR3 has 12 amino acids. Germline CDR1 and CDR2: SGHTA and FQGNSA. CDR3 sequence: CASRQVVRELFF. CDR3 sequence (DNA): TGTGCCAGCAGACAAGTAGTCCGGGAGCTGTTTTTT.

This clonotype has a count of ten or more. This chain connects TRBV12-3 or TRBV12-4 to TRBJ1-1; possible D gene TRBD1, 6 bases. Trimming left V 6 bases short and J 0 bases short, with 14 bases between. The CDR3 contains 15 residues. For the CDR3, the DNA is TGTGCCAGCAGCATTGAGACAGGATTGAACACTGAAGCTTTCTTT. This translates into CASSIETGLNTEAFF.

In its sample, this clonotype was seen many times. The chain recombines TRBV7-2 with TRBJ1-2; D is possibly TRBD1 (6 bases). V was pared by 1 base and J by 5 bases, with 11 bases between. The CDR3 sequence is 14 residues long. Germline CDR1 and CDR2: SGHTA and FQGNSA. CDR3 protein: CASSLESRGYGYTF. In DNA, the CDR3 is TGTGCCAGCAGCTTAGAATCCAGGGGTTATGGCTACACCTTC.

This clonotype was observed at least ten times. The CDR3 region is CASSSTGGEQYF. The CDR3 DNA reads as TGTGCCAGCAGCTCGACGGGGGGGGAGCAGTACTTC. The chain uses TRBV7-6 and TRBJ2-7; 8 bases line up with TRBD2. CDR1 SGHVS and CDR2 FNYEAQ come from the germline V gene. J was trimmed by 7 bases and V by 4 bases; bases with no gene match: 3. The CDR3 runs 12 residues.

This clonotype occurred many times. V usage is TRBV10-3 and J usage is TRBJ2-7; possible D gene TRBD2, 6 bases. Germline CDR1 reads ENHRY; CDR2 reads SYGVKD. This CDR3 comprises 14 residues. The V end was cut by 2 bases, the J end by 7 bases, with 15 bases between. The CDR3 nucleotides read TGTGCCATCAGTGAGGGACTAACCCCGGGGGAGCAGTACTTC. Its translation is CAISEGLTPGEQYF.

The genes are TRBV12-3 or TRBV12-4 and TRBJ1-1; possible D gene TRBD1, 6 bases. V lost 2 bases and J 3 bases, leaving 16 bases between the germline ends. CDR3 length: 16 residues. CDR3 in amino acids: CASSLSVRGADTEAFF. The DNA of the CDR3 is TGTGCCAGCAGTTTAAGTGTCAGGGGTGCGGACACTGAAGCTTTCTTT.

This clonotype was detected ten times or more. CDR3 DNA sequence: TGCGCCAGCCAAAGGGACAACATGAACACTGAAGCTTTCTTT. Residues: CASQRDNMNTEAFF. The chain combines TRBV5-1 with TRBJ1-1, with D possibly TRBD1 on 6 matching bases. V was shortened by 7 bases and J by 0 bases, with 13 bases between the two germline ends. Per the germline V gene, CDR1 is SGHRS and CDR2 is YFSETQ. The CDR3 runs to 14 residues.

This clonotype was seen at least ten times. Here the CDR3 DNA reads TGCAGTGCTAGAGAAACAGGCCGCAATCAGCCCCAGCATTTT. It yields the protein CSARETGRNQPQHF. J is TRBJ1-5 and V is TRBV20-1; TRBD1 might be the D (5 bases). The V and J ends lost 0 bases and 2 bases respectively, with 8 bases between them. The CDR3 is 14 amino acids. Germline loops: CDR1 DFQATT, CDR2 SNEGSKA (reference sequence).

This clonotype was seen ten or more times. The rearrangement uses TRBV13 and TRBJ1-1, with D possibly matching TRBD1 (5 bases). Germline V lookup: CDR1 PRHDT, CDR2 FYEKMQ (reference sequence). Trimming pared 6 bases from V and 1 base from J, leaving 9 bases between. The CDR3 runs 13 residues. The CDR3 is CASSLRENTEAFF. The CDR3 DNA follows: TGTGCCAGCAGTCTCAGGGAGAACACTGAAGCTTTCTTT.

This clonotype was counted at least ten times. This rearrangement joins TRBV6-1 to TRBJ1-5; the D gene is possibly TRBD1 (5 bases). Germline lookup yields CDR1 MNHNS and CDR2 SASEGT. The V gene lost 0 bases and the J gene lost 3 bases, with 9 bases spanning the gap. The length of the CDR3 is 15 residues. DNA for the CDR3: TGTGCCAGCAGTGAAGCTTCTGGGGCCAATCAGCCCCAGCATTTT. It encodes CASSEASGANQPQHF.

This clonotype was counted only a few times. The chain combines TRBV5-1 with TRBJ2-7, with TRBD2 as a possible D gene (5 bases). The CDR3 has 13 amino acids. The V end was cut by 0 bases, the J end by 6 bases, with 10 bases between. CDR1 is SGHRS, CDR2 YFSETQ, per germline. CDR3 protein: CASSLAFGGEQYF. CDR3 coding DNA: TGCGCCAGCAGCTTGGCATTTGGAGGCGAGCAGTACTTC. Combining the CDR3 with reference TRBV5-1 and TRBJ2-7 gives the whole variable domain KAGVTQTPRYLIKTRGQQVTLSCSPISGHRSVSWYQQTPGQGLQFLFEYFSETQRNKGNFPGRFSGRQFSNSRSEMNVSTLELGDSALYLCASSLAFGGEQYFGPGTRLTVT.

The rearrangement links TRBV7-2 to TRBJ2-7, with 9 bases aligning to TRBD2. The V and J ends lost 5 bases and 4 bases, in that order; junction bases with no gene match: 24. The germline V gene has CDR1 SGHTA and CDR2 FQGNSA. The length of the CDR3 is 20 residues. CDR3 sequence (DNA): TGTGCCAGCAGCGCCCCACGCGACAGGCGTTCTAGCGGGACCAAGTACGAGCAGTACTTC. It specifies CASSAPRDRRSSGTKYEQYF.

This clonotype came up many times. The V and J genes are TRBV3-1 and TRBJ1-1; unclear D gene. The CDR3 length is 13 residues. Per germline, CDR1 LGHDT and CDR2 YNNKEL (reference sequence). V lost 0 bases and J 5 bases, leaving 7 bases between the germline ends. The CDR3 loop reads CASSQEVGTEAFF. For the CDR3, the DNA is TGTGCCAGCAGCCAAGAGGTGGGGACTGAAGCTTTCTTT. Full variable domain (outside the CDR3, taken from reference TRBV3-1 and TRBJ1-1): DTAVSQTPKYLVTQMGNDKSIKCEQNLGHDTMYWYKQDSKKFLKIMFSYNNKELIINETVPNRFSPKSPDKAHLNLHINSLELGDSAVYFCASSQEVGTEAFFGQGTRLTVV.

This clonotype was counted at least ten times. This chain uses TRBV5-1 with TRBJ2-7; D not resolved. CDR1 SGHRS and CDR2 YFSETQ come from the germline V gene. The germline V and J ends were trimmed by 0 bases and 6 bases, with 10 bases remaining between them. The CDR3 spans 13 residues. This chain's CDR3 is CASSLAATSEQYF. The CDR3 DNA reads as TGCGCCAGCAGCTTGGCGGCCACGAGCGAGCAGTACTTC.

This clonotype was detected many times. The chain uses TRBV18 and TRBJ1-2; a possible D gene is TRBD1 (6 bases). Germline V gene sequence: CDR1 KGHSH, CDR2 LQKENI. CDR3 length: 13 amino acids. V lost 3 bases and J 8 bases, leaving 13 bases between the germline ends. CDR3 in amino acids: CASSPEQGRGYTF. The CDR3, as DNA: TGTGCCAGCTCACCCGAGCAGGGGAGGGGCTACACCTTC.

This clonotype was seen a few times. The chain recombines TRBV2 with TRBJ1-2; the D is unclear. The germline V gene encodes CDR1 SNHLY and CDR2 FYNNEI. The CDR3 is made up of 13 amino acids. V was cut by 4 bases and J by 4 bases, with 10 bases left in between. This chain's CDR3 is CASSARIIYGYTF. The DNA for the CDR3 is TGTGCCAGCAGTGCCCGGATTATCTATGGCTACACCTTC. Supplemented by reference TRBV2 and TRBJ1-2, the full variable domain reads EPEVTQTPSHQVTQMGQEVILRCVPISNHLYFYWYRQILGQKVEFLVSFYNNEISEKSEIFDDQFSVERPDGSNFTLKIRSTKLEDSAMYFCASSARIIYGYTFGSGTRLTVV.

This clonotype was seen repeatedly, ten times or more. The gene calls are TRBV12-3 or TRBV12-4 and TRBJ2-4, with TRBD2 identical over 8 bases. CDR3 size: 14 residues. J gave up 8 bases and V 6 bases, and 9 bases lay outside the gene matches. The CDR3 protein is CASSPGLEVDIQYF. DNA for the CDR3: TGTGCCAGCAGCCCGGGACTAGAGGTGGACATTCAGTACTTC.